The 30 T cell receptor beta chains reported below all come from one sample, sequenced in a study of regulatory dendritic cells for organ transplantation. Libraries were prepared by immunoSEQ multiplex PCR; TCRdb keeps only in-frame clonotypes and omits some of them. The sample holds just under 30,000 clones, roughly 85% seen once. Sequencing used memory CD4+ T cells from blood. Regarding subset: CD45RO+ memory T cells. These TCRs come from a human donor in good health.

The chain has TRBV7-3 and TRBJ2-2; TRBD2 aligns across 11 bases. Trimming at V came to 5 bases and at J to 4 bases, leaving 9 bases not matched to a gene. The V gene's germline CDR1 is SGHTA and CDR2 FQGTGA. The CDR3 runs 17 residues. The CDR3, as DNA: TGTGCCAGCAGCCCGAGATTTAGCGGGAGGGGCACCGGGGAGCTGTTTTTT. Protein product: CASSPRFSGRGTGELFF. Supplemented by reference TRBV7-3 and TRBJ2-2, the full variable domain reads GAGVSQTPSNKVTEKGKYVELRCDPISGHTALYWYRQSLGQGPEFLIYFQGTGAADDSGLPNDRFFAVRPEGSVSTLKIQRTERGDSAVYLCASSPRFSGRGTGELFFGEGSRLTVL.

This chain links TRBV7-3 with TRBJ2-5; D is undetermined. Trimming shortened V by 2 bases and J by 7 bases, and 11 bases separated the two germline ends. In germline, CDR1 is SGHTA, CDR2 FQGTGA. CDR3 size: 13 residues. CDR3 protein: CASSLGQFGTQYF. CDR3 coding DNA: TGTGCCAGCAGCTTAGGCCAGTTCGGGACCCAGTACTTC.

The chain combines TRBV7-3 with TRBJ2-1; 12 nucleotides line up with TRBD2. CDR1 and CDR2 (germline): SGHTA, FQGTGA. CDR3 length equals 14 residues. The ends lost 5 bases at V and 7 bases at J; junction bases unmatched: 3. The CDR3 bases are TGTGCCAGCAGCGCCGGACTAGCGGGAAATGAGCAGTTCTTC. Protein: CASSAGLAGNEQFF.

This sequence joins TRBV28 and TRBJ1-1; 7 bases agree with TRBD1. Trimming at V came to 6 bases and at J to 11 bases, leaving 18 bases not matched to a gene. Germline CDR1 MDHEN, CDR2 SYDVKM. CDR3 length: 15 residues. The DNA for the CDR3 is TGTGCCAGCAGGCTCCCAGGACAGGCCCCGAGGGAGGCTTTCTTT. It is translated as CASRLPGQAPREAFF.

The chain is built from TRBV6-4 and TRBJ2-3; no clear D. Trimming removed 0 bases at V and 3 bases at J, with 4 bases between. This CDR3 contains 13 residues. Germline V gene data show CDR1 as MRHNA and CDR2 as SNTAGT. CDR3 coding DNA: TGTGCCAGCAGTGACTCTGAGACAGATACGCAGTATTTT. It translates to CASSDSETDTQYF.

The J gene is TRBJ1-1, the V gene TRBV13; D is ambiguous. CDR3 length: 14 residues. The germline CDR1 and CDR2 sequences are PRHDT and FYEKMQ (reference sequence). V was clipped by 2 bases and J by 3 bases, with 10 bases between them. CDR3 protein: CASSLYRVDTEAFF. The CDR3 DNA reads TGTGCCAGCAGCTTATATCGGGTGGACACTGAAGCTTTCTTT.

Here the CDR3 DNA reads TGCGCCAGCAGCTTACGGCAAGAGACCCAGTACTTC. Encoded protein: CASSLRQETQYF. This sequence joins TRBV5-1 and TRBJ2-5; no definite D call. V was cut by 2 bases and J by 2 bases, with 4 bases left in between. Germline CDR1 SGHRS, CDR2 YFSETQ. CDR3 size: 12 residues.

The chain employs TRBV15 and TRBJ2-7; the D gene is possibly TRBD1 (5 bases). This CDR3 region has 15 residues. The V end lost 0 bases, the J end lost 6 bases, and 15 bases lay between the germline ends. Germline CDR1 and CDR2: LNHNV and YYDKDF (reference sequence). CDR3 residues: CATSRDPRVLSEQYF. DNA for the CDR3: TGTGCCACCAGCAGAGATCCCAGGGTTTTGTCCGAGCAGTACTTC.

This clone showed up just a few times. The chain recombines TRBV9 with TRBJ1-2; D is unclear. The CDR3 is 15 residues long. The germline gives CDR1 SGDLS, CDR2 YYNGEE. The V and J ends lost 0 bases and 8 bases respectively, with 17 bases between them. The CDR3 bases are TGTGCCAGCAGCGTAGAAGAACGCGGTGTAGGAGGCTACACCTTC. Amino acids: CASSVEERGVGGYTF. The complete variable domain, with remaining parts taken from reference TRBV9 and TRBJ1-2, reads DSGVTQTPKHLITATGQRVTLRCSPRSGDLSVYWYQQSLDQGLQFLIQYYNGEERAKGNILERFSAQQFPDLHSELNLSSLELGDSALYFCASSVEERGVGGYTFGSGTRLTVV.

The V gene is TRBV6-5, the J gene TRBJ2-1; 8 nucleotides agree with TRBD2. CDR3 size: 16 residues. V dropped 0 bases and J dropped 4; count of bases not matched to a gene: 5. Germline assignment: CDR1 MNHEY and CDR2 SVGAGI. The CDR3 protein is CASSYSPRGGYNEQFF. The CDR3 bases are TGTGCCAGCAGTTACTCCCCCCGGGGGGGATACAATGAGCAGTTCTTC.

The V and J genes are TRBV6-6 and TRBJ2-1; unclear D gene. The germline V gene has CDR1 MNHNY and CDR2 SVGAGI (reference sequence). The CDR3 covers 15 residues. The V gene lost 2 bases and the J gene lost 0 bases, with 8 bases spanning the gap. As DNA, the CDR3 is TGTGCCAGCAGTTACGTCCTGAGCTCCTACAATGAGCAGTTCTTC. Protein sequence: CASSYVLSSYNEQFF.

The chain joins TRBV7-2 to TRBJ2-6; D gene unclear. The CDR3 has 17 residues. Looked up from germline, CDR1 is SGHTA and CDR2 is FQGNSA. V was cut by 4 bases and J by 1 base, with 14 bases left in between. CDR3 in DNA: TGTGCCAGCAGCTCAGCCCTGCTCGGGTCTGGGGCCAACGTCCTGACTTTC. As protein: CASSSALLGSGANVLTF.

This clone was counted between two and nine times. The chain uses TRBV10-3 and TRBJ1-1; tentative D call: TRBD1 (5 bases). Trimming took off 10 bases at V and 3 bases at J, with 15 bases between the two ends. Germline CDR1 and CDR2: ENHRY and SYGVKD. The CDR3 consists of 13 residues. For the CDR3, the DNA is TGTGCCACGAGCTCTTCGGGGGACACTGAAGCTTTCTTT. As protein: CATSSSGDTEAFF.

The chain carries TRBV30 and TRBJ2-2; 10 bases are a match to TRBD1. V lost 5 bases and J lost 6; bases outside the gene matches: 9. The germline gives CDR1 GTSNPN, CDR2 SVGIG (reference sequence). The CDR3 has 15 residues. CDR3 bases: TGTGCCTGGTGTCCCGGGACAGGGGTGCCCGGGGAGCTGTTTTTT. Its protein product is CAWCPGTGVPGELFF.

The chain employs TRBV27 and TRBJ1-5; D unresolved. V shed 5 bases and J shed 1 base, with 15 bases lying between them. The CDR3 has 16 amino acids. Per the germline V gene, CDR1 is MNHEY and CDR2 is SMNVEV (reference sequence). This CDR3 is CASSRRPGSSNQPQHF. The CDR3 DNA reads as TGTGCCAGCAGTCGACGTCCGGGGTCGAGCAATCAGCCCCAGCATTTT.

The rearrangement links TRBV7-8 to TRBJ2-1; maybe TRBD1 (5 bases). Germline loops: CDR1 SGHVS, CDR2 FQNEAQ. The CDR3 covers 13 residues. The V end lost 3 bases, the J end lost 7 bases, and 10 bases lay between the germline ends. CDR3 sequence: CASSLQGYNEQFF. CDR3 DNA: TGTGCCAGCAGCTTGCAGGGTTATAATGAGCAGTTCTTC.

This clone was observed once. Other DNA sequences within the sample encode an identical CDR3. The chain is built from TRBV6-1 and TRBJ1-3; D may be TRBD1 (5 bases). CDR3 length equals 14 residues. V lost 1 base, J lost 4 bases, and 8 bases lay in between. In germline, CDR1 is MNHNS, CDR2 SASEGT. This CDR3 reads CASSEGGSGNTIYF. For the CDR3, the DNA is TGTGCCAGCAGTGAAGGGGGCAGCGGAAACACCATATATTTT.

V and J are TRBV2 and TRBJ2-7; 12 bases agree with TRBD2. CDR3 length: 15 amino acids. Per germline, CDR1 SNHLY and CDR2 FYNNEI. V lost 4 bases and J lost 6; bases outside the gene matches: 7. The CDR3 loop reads CASSGLAGGESEQYF. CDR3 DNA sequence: TGTGCCAGCAGTGGCCTAGCGGGGGGGGAATCCGAGCAGTACTTC.

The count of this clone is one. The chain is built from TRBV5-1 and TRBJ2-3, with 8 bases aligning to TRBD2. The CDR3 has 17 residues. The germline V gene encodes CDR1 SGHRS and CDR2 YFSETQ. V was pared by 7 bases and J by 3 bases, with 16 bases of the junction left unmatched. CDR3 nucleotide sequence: TGCGCCAGCCTCCCGACCACAAGCGGGAGTGGGACAGATACGCAGTATTTT. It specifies CASLPTTSGSGTDTQYF. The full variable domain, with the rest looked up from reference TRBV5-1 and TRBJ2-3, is KAGVTQTPRYLIKTRGQQVTLSCSPISGHRSVSWYQQTPGQGLQFLFEYFSETQRNKGNFPGRFSGRQFSNSRSEMNVSTLELGDSALYLCASLPTTSGSGTDTQYFGPGTRLTVL.

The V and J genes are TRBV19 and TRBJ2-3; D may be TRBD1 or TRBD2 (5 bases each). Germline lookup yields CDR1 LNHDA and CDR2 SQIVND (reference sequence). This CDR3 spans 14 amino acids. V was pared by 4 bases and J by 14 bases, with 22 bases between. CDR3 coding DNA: TGTGCCAGTAGTACCTCCACCGCTAGCCCTGGGGCGTATTTT. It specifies CASSTSTASPGAYF. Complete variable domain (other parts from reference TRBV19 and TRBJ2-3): DGGITQSPKYLFRKEGQNVTLSCEQNLNHDAMYWYRQDPGQGLRLIYYSQIVNDFQKGDIAEGYSVSREKKESFPLTVTSAQKNPTAFYLCASSTSTASPGAYFGPGTRLTVL.

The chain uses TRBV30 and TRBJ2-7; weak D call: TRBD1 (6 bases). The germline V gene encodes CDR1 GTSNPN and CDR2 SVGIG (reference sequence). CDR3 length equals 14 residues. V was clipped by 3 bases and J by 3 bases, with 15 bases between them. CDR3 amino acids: CAWSPSKQGYEQYF. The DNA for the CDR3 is TGTGCCTGGAGCCCTTCGAAACAGGGCTACGAGCAGTACTTC.

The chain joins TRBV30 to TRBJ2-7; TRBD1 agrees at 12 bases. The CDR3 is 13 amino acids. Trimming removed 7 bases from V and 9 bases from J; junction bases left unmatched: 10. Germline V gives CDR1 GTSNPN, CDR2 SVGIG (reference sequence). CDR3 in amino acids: CASTGTGGIGQYF. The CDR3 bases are TGTGCCTCCACTGGGACAGGGGGCATAGGGCAGTACTTC.

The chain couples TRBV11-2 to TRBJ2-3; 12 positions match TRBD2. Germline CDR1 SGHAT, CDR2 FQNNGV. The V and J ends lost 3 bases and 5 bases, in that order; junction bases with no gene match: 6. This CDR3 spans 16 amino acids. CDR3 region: CASSFPASGRVDTQYF. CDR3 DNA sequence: TGTGCCAGCAGCTTCCCCGCTAGCGGGAGGGTAGATACGCAGTATTTT.

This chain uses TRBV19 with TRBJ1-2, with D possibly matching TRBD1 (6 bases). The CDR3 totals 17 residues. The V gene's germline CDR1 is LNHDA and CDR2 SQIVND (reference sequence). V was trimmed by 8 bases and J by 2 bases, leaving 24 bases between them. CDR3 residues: CASWSGTTRNFNYGYTF. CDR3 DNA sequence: TGTGCCAGTTGGTCTGGGACAACTAGAAACTTCAACTATGGCTACACCTTC.

CDR3 region: CASSEGSWGLISEQYF. DNA of the CDR3: TGTGCCAGCAGTGAAGGGTCATGGGGTCTCATCTCCGAGCAGTACTTC. This chain connects TRBV6-1 to TRBJ2-7; D gene uncertain. The CDR3 runs 16 residues. The V end lost 1 base, the J end lost 6 bases, and 19 bases lay between the germline ends. Germline CDR1 and CDR2: MNHNS and SASEGT.

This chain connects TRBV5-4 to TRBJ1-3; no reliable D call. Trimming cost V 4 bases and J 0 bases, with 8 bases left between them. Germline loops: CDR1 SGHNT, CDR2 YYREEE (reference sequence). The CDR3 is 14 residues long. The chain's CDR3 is CASSVDGSGNTIYF. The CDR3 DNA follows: TGTGCCAGCAGCGTGGACGGCTCTGGAAACACCATATATTTT.

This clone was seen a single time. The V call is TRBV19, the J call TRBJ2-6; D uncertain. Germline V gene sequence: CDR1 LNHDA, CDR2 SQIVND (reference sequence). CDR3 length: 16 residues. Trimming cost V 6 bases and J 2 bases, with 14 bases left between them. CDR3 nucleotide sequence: TGTGCCAGTAGGGTCAGCACAAACGCTGGGGCCAACGTCCTGACTTTC. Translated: CASRVSTNAGANVLTF.

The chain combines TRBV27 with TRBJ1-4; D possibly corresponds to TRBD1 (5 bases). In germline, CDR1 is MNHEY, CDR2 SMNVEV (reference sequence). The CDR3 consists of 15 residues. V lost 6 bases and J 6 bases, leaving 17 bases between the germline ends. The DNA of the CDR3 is TGTGCCAGCAGCGTAATGGGTGGACAAGATGAAAAACTGTTTTTT. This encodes CASSVMGGQDEKLFF.

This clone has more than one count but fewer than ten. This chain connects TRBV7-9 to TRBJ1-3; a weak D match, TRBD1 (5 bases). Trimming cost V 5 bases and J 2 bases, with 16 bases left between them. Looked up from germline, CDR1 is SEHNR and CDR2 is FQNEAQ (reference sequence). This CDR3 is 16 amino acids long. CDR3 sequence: CASSPSSGLPGNTIYF. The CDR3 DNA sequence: TGTGCCAGCAGCCCTTCTTCGGGGCTACCTGGAAACACCATATATTTT.

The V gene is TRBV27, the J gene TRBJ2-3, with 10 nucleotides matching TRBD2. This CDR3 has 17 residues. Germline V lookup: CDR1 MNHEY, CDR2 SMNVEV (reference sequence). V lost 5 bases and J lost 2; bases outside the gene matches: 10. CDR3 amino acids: CASSQTSGFSSTDTQYF. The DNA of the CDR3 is TGTGCCAGCAGTCAGACTAGCGGGTTTTCCTCCACAGATACGCAGTATTTT.